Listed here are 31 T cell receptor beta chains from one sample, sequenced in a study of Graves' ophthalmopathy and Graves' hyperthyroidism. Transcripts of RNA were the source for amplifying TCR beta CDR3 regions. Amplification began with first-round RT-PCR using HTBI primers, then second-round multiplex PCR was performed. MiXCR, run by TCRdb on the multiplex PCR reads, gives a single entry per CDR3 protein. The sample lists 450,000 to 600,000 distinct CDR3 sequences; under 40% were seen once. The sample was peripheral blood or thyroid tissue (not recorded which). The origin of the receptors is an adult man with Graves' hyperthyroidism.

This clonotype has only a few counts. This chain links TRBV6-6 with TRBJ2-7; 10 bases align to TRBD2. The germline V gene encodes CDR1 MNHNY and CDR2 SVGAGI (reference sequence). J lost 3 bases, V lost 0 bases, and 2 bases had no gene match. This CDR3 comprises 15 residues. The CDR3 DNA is TGTGCCAGCAGTTACTCGGCTAGCGGGAGCTACGAGCAGTACTTC. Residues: CASSYSASGSYEQYF.

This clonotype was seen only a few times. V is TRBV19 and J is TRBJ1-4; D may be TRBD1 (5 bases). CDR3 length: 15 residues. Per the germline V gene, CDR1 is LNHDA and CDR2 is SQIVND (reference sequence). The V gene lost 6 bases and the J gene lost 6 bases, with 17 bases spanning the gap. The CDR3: CASRRRDLGYEKLFF. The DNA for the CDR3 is TGTGCCAGTAGGCGCCGGGACCTAGGGTATGAAAAACTGTTTTTT.

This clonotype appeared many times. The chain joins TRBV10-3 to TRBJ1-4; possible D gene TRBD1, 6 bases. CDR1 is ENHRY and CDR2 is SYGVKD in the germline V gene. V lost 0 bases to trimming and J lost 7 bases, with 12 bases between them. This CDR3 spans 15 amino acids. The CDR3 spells CAISESAGVGEKLFF. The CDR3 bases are TGTGCCATCAGTGAGTCGGCAGGGGTCGGTGAAAAACTGTTTTTT.

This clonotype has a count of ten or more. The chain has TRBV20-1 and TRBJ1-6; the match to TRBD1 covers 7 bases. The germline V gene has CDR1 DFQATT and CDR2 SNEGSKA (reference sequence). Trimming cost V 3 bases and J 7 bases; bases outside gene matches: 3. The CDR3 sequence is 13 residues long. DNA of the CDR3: TGCAGTGCTAGTAAGGGGGCGAATTCACCCCTCCACTTT. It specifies CSASKGANSPLHF.

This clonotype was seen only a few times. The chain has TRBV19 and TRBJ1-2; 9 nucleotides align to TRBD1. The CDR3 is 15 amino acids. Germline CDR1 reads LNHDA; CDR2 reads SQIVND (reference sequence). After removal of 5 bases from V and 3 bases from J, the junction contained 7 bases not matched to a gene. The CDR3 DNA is TGTGCCAGTAGTCCAAGGACAGGGGCGGACTATGGCTACACCTTC. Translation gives CASSPRTGADYGYTF.

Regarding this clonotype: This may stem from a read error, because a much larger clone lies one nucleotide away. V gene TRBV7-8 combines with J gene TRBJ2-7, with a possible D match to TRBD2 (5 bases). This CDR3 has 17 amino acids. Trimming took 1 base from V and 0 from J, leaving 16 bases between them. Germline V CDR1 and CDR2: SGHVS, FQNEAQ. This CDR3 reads CASSLGVRGPSSYEQYF. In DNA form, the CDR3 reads TGTGCCAGCAGCTTAGGGGTCAGAGGGCCGAGCTCCTACGAGCAGTACTTC.

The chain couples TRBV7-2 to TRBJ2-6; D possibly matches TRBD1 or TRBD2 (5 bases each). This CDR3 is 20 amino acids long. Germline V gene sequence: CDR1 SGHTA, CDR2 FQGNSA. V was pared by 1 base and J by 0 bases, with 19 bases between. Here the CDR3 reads CASSLGRTRILNSGANVLTF. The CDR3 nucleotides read TGTGCCAGCAGCTTAGGGAGGACAAGGATCCTAAACTCTGGGGCCAACGTCCTGACTTTC.

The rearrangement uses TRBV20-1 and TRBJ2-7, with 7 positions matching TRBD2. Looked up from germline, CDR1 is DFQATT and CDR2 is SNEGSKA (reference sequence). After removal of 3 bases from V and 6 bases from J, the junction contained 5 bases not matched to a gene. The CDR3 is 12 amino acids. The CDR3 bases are TGCAGTGCTAGCGGGAGGACAAGCGAGCAGTACTTC. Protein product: CSASGRTSEQYF.

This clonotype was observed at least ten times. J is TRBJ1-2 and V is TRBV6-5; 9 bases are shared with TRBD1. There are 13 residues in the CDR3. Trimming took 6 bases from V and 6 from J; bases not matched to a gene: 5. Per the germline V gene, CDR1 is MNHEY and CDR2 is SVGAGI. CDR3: CASRPTGGNGYTF. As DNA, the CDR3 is TGTGCCAGCAGGCCGACAGGGGGTAATGGCTACACCTTC.

The CDR3: CASSSNQGSTEAFF. Written as DNA, the CDR3 is TGTGCCAGCAGCTCGAACCAGGGGAGCACTGAAGCTTTCTTT. This sequence joins TRBV5-4 and TRBJ1-1; a possible D gene is TRBD1 (6 bases). The CDR3 runs to 14 residues. The V end lost 3 bases, the J end lost 4 bases, and 13 bases lay between the germline ends. CDR1 is SGHNT and CDR2 is YYREEE in the germline V gene (reference sequence).

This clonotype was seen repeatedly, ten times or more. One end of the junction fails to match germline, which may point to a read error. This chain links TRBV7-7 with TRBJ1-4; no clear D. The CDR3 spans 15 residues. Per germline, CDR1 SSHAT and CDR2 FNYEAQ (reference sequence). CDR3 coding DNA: TGTGCTAGCACTTTAGGTGCAGGTCCTAATGAAAAACTGTTTTTT. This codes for CASTLGAGPNEKLFF.

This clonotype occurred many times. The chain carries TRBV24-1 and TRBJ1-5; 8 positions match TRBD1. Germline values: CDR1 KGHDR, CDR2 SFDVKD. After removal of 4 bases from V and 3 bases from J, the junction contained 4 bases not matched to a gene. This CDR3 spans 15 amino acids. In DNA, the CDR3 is TGTGCCACCAGTGAAGCAGGGGGCGACAATCAGCCCCAGCATTTT. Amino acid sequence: CATSEAGGDNQPQHF.

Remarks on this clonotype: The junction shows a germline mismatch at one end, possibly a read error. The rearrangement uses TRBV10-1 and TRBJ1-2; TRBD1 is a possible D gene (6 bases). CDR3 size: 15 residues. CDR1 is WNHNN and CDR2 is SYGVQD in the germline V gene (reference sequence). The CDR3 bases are TGTGCCAGCAGTTACGATGGACAGCGAAACTATGGCTACACCTTC. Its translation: CASSYDGQRNYGYTF.

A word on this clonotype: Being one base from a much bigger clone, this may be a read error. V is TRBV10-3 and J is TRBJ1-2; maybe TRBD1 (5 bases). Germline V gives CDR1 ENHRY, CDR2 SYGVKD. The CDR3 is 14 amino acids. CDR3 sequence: CASSFGEARSTATF. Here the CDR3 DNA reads TGTGCCAGCAGTTTTGGCGAGGCACGCTCGACAGCCACCTTC.

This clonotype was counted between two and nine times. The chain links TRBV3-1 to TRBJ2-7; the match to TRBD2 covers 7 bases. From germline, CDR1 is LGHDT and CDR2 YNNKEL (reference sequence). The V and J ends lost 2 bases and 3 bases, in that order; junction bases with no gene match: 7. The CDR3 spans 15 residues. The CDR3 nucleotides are TGTGCCAGCAGCCAACTAGCGGCAACACGCTACGAGCAGTACTTC. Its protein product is CASSQLAATRYEQYF.

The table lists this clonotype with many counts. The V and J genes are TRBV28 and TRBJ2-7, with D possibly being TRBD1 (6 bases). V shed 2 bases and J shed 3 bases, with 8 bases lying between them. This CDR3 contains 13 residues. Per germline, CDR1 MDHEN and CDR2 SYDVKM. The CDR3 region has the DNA TGTGCCAGCAGTTTACCGACAGGCTACGAGCAGTACTTC. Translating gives CASSLPTGYEQYF.

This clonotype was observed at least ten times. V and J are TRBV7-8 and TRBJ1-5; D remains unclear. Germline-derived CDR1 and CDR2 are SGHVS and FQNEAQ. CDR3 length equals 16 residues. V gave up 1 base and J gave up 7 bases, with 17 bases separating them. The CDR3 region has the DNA TGTGCCAGCAGCTTAGTGGCAACGGGAGTGGGGCAGCCCCAGCATTTT. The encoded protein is CASSLVATGVGQPQHF.

CDR3 DNA: TGTGCCAGCAGCGTCACGACTAGCGGGAGTCCGTACGAGCAGTACTTC. Protein product: CASSVTTSGSPYEQYF. This rearrangement joins TRBV7-6 to TRBJ2-7, with 12 nucleotides matching TRBD2. V lost 5 bases and J lost 4; bases outside the gene matches: 9. The V gene's germline CDR1 is SGHVS and CDR2 FNYEAQ. CDR3 length equals 16 residues.

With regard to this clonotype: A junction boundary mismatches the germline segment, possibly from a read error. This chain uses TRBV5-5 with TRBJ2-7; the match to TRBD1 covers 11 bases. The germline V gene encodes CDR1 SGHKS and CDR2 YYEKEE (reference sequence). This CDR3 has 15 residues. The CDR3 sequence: CASSLVGQGVDERYF. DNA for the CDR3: TGTGCCAGCAGCTTGGTGGGACAGGGGGTTGACGAGCGGTACTTC.

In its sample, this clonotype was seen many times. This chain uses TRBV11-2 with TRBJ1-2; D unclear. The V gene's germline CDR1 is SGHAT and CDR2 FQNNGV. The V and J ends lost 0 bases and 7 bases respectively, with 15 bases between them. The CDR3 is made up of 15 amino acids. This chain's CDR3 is CASSLDRGNFRGYTF. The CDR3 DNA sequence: TGTGCCAGCAGCTTAGATCGCGGGAACTTCCGTGGCTACACCTTC.

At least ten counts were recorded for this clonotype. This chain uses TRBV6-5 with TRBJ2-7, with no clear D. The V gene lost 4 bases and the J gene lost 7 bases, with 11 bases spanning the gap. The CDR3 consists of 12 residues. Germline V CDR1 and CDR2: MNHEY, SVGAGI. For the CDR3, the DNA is TGTGCCAGCAGTTCCCCCCTCTCGGAGCAGTACTTC. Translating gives CASSSPLSEQYF.

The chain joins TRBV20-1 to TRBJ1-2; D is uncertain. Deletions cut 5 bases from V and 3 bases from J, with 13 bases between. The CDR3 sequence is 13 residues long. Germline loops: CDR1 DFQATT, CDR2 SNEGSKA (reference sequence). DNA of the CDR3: TGCAGTGCTCCGACTAGCGTCGACTATGGCTACACCTTC. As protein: CSAPTSVDYGYTF.

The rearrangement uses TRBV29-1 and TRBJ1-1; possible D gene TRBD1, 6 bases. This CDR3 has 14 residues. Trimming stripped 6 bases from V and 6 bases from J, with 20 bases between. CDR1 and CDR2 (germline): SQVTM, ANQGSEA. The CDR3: CSVESIFEGAEAFF. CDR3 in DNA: TGCAGCGTCGAAAGTATATTTGAGGGGGCTGAAGCTTTCTTT.

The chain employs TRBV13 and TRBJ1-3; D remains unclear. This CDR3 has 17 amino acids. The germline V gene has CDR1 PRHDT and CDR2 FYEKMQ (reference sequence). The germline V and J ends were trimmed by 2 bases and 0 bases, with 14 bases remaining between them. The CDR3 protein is CASSLKSGVSSGNTIYF. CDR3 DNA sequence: TGTGCCAGCAGCTTAAAGAGCGGGGTGAGCTCTGGAAACACCATATATTTT.

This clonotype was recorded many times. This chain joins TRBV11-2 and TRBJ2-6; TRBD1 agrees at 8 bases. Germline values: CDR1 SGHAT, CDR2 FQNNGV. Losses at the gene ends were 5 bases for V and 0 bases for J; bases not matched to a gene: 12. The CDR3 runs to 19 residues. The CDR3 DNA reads TGTGCCAGCAGCCGCCTCGGGTCAGGGGGCGCCTCTGGGGCCAACGTCCTGACTTTC. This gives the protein CASSRLGSGGASGANVLTF.

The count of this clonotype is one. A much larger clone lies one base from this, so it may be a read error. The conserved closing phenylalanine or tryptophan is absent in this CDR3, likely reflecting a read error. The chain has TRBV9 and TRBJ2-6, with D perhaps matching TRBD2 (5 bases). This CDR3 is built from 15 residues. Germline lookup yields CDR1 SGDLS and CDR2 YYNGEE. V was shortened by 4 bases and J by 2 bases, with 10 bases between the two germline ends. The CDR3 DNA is TGTGCCAGCAGCAGCGGATCCCCTGGGGCCAACGTCCTGACTTCC. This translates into CASSSGSPGANVLTS.

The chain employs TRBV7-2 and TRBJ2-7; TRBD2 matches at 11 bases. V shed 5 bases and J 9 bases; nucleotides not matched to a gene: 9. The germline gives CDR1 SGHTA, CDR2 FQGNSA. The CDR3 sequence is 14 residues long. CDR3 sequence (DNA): TGTGCCAGCAGCGGGACTAGCGGACCCCTTGGGCAGTACTTC. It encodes CASSGTSGPLGQYF. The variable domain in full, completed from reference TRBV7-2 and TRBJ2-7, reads GAGVSQSPSNKVTEKGKDVELRCDPISGHTALYWYRQSLGQGLEFLIYFQGNSAPDKSGLPSDRFSAERTGGSVSTLTIQRTQQEDSAVYLCASSGTSGPLGQYFGPGTRLTVT.

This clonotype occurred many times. Here the CDR3 reads CASRGQGESSGYTF. The CDR3 coding sequence is TGTGCCAGCAGGGGACAGGGTGAGAGTTCGGGCTACACCTTC. This sequence joins TRBV12-3 or TRBV12-4 and TRBJ1-2; TRBD1 agrees at 9 bases. The CDR3 spans 14 residues. The V and J ends lost 6 bases and 8 bases, in that order; junction bases with no gene match: 10.

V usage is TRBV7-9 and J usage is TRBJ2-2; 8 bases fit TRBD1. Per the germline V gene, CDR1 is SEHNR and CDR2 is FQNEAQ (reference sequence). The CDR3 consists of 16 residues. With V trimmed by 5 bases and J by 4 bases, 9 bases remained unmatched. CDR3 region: CASSQPPDRVTGELFF. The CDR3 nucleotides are TGTGCCAGCAGCCAACCCCCGGACAGGGTCACCGGGGAGCTGTTTTTT. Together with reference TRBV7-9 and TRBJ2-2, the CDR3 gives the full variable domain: DTGVSQNPRHKITKRGQNVTFRCDPISEHNRLYWYRQTLGQGPEFLTYFQNEAQLEKSRLLSDRFSAERPKGSFSTLEIQRTEQGDSAMYLCASSQPPDRVTGELFFGEGSRLTVL.

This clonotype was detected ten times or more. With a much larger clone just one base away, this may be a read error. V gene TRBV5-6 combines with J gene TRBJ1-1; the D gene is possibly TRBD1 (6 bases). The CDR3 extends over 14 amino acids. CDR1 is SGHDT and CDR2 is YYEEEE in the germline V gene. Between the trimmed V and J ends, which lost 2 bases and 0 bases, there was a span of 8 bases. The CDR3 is CASSFGQLNTEAFF. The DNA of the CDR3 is TGTGCCAGCAGCTTCGGACAGCTGAACACTGAAGCTTTCTTT.

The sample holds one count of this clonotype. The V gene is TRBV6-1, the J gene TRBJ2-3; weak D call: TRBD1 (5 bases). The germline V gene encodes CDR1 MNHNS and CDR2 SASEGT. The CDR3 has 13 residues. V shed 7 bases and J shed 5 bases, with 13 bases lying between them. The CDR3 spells CASNHQGRDTQYF. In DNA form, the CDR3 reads TGTGCCAGCAATCATCAGGGTAGAGATACGCAGTATTTT.